This T cell receptor (beta chain) was retrieved from a study of blood T cell repertoires in COVID-19. Study-level background: The samples span acute and convalescent COVID-19 from the United States, Italy and Spain. PBMCs, B-cell-depleted T cells, or T cells provided the cDNA or gDNA that made up the material.

In the source study's methods: Estimates of nucleated cell counts were drawn from the amplification of reference gene primers. Profiled with immunoSEQ multiplex PCR; TCRdb holds only in-frame clones, not every one. Clone size and V and J calls were adopted from that table, with D and trimming inferred from the DNA. The table includes about 270,000 clones, about 89% detected once. Germline CDR1 and CDR2: KGHSH and LQKENI. The CDR3 covers 13 residues. Germline trimming cut 10 bases from V and 5 bases from J; bases unmatched to any gene: 6. This clone was picked up one time. The chain is built from TRBV18 and TRBJ2-1; 9 nucleotides agree with TRBD2. This sequence originates from a man aged 40-49 years with active or convalescent COVID-19. Input material: peripheral blood. CDR3 region: CATSSGEDNEQFF. The CDR3 DNA sequence: TGTGCCACATCTAGCGGGGAGGACAATGAGCAGTTCTTC.